The clone carrying this T cell receptor beta chain was observed many times. Its antigen is unknown. This sample was taken from a study of T-cell memory formation after mild COVID-19. Study-wide points: There were some responding clones in pre-infection memory, which suggested that cross-reactive memory had joined. Contracting clones from day 15 to 85 had balanced CD4/CD8; later expanders favoured CD4+. Among clones peaking at day 37 in the second wave, SARS-CoV-2 specificity remained unconfirmed. Shrinking CD4+ clones resided mostly in CM and EM, and CD8+ ones in EMRA.

TCRdb re-analysed the 5' RACE reads in MiXCR, keeping a single row per CDR3 protein. The sample has about 29,000 distinct CDR3 sequences, about 15% seen once. The receptor was derived from an adult who had mild COVID-19 (a few samples of this study predate the infection). Cell type and time point are not known. Sequencing input: PBMCs or a T cell subset sorted from them (not recorded which).

The CDR3 coding sequence is TGCAGTGCTAGAGATATAAGGGGTCGAAACATTCAGTACTTC. Translated: CSARDIRGRNIQYF. The chain combines TRBV20-1 with TRBJ2-4, with D possibly being TRBD1 (5 bases). CDR1 and CDR2 (germline): DFQATT, SNEGSKA (reference sequence). The V and J ends lost 0 bases and 6 bases respectively, with 12 bases between them. CDR3 size: 14 residues.